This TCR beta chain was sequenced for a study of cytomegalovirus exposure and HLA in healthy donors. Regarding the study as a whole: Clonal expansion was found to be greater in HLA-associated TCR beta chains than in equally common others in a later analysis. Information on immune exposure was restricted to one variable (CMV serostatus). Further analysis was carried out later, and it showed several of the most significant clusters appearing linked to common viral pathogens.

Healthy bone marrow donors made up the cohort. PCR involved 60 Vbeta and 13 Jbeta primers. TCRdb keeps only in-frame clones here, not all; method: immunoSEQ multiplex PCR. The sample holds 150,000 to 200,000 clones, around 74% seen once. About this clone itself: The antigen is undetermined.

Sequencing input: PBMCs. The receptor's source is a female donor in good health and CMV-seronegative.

CDR3 loop: CASWTVSGKRDEQFF. The CDR3 region has the DNA TGTGCCAGTTGGACAGTTAGCGGGAAACGGGATGAGCAGTTCTTC. The chain has TRBV6-1 and TRBJ2-1; 8 bases align to TRBD2. The J segment lost 8 bases and the V segment lost 9 bases, leaving 15 bases of the junction unmatched. The CDR3 runs 15 residues. Germline loops: CDR1 MNHNS, CDR2 SASEGT.